This T cell receptor beta chain was sequenced in a study of control samples from healthy donors and cancer patients. Assay: immunoSEQ multiplex PCR; the TCRdb copy retains only in-frame clones and omits some. The data hold about 89,000 clones, with more than 75% observed a single time. Trimming took 6 bases from V and 4 from J; bases not matched to a gene: 3. Germline V gene data show CDR1 as MNHEY and CDR2 as SMNVEV (reference sequence). This CDR3 is built from 13 residues. The rearrangement uses TRBV27 and TRBJ1-5; 7 bases map to TRBD1. Sequencing was performed on blood. The origin of this receptor is a woman in her thirties or forties in good health. The CDR3 DNA reads as TGTGCCAGCAGACAGGGGTTAAATCAGCCCCAGCATTTT. Amino acid sequence: CASRQGLNQPQHF.